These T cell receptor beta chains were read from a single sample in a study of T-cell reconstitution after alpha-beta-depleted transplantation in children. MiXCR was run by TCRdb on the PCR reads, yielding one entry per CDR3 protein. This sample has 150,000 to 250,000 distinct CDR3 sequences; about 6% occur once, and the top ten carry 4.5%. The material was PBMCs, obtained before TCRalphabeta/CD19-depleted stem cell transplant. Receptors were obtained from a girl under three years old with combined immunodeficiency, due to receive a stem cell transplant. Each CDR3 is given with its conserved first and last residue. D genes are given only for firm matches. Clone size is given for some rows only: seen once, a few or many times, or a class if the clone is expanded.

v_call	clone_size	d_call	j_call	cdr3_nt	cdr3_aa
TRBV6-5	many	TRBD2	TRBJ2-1	TGTGCCAGCAGTTACCTAGCGGGAGCGGACGATGAGCAGTTCTTC	CASSYLAGADDEQFF
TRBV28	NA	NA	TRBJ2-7	TGTGCCAGCGGTTCCCCCCCCGGCGAGCAGTACTTC	CASGSPPGEQYF
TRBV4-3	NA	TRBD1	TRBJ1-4	TGCGCCAGCAGCCTAACAGGGGGTGTTAATGAAAAACTGTTTTTT	CASSLTGGVNEKLFF
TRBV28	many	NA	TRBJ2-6	TGTGCCAGCAGTCGACCCCACTCTGGGGCCAACGTCCTGACTTTC	CASSRPHSGANVLTF
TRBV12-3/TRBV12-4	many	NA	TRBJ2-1	TGTGCCAGCAGTTTGGGGATGGGGAATGAGCAGTTCTTC	CASSLGMGNEQFF
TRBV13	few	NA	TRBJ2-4	TGTGCCAGCAGCTTGGGGATATGGGGCATTCAGTACTTC	CASSLGIWGIQYF
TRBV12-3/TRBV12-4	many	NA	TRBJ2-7	TGTGCCAGCAGTTCCGGGACCGTTTACGAGCAGTACTTC	CASSSGTVYEQYF
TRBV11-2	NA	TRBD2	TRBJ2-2	TGTGCCAGCAGACCTACTAGCGGGGTAACCGGGGAGCTGTTTTTT	CASRPTSGVTGELFF
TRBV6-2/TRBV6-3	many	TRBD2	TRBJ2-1	TGTGCCAGCCTAGCGGGCCCCCTCCGCTCCTACAATGAGCAGTTCTTC	CASLAGPLRSYNEQFF
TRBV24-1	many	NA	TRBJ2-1	TGTGCCACCAGTGATTTAGACGGGCCCGAGCAGTTCTTC	CATSDLDGPEQFF
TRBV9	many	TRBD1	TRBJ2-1	TGTGCCAGCAGCGGCCTGGGACAGGGCCTCCCCTTAAGCTCCTACAATGAGCAGTTCTTC	CASSGLGQGLPLSSYNEQFF
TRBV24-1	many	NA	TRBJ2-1	TGTGCCACCAGTGATAAGCATATAGGCTACAATGAGCAGTTCTTC	CATSDKHIGYNEQFF
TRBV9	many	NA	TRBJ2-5	TGTGCCAGCAGCGTAACAGACCGGAGAGAGACCCAGTACTTC	CASSVTDRRETQYF